This T cell receptor (beta chain) stems from a study of PD-L1 blockade in urothelial cancer. Sequenced by immunoSEQ multiplex PCR; TCRdb stores in-frame clones only, minus some. The data show approximately 39,000 clones, roughly 80% seen once. Time point given: pretreatment peripheral blood. The CDR3 runs to 16 residues. The germline gives CDR1 MGHDK, CDR2 SYGVNS. The ends were cut back, 0 bases at V and 4 bases at J, with 14 bases in the middle. The J gene is TRBJ2-3, the V gene TRBV25-1; perhaps TRBD2 as D (5 bases). The sample consisted of PBMCs, taken around atezolizumab (anti-PD-L1) treatment. The sequence was collected from a man older than 75 with urothelial cancer. In DNA, the CDR3 is TGTGCCAGCAGTGAATATGGTCGGGGAAAAGCAGATACGCAGTATTTT. Residues: CASSEYGRGKADTQYF.